This is a list of T cell receptor beta chains from one sample in a study of T-cell reconstitution after alpha-beta-depleted transplantation in children. TCRdb passed the PCR reads through MiXCR, listing each CDR3 protein once. This table holds 400,000 to 500,000 distinct CDR3 sequences, 11% found once. Sequenced here: PBMCs from the stem cell graft donor, sampled from the stem cell graft. Receptors originate from a human donor who donated a stem cell graft to a child with acute myeloid leukemia. The CDR3 runs from the conserved cysteine through the conserved F or W. A D gene is named only where the DNA matches it firmly. The size field is filled for only some rows; it gives once, few, many or a size class.

j_gene	abundance	d_gene	v_gene	CDR3nt	CDR3aa
TRBJ1-5	many	.	TRBV20-1	TGCAGTGCTCAGGATAGCAATCAGCCCCAGCATTTT	CSAQDSNQPQHF
TRBJ2-3	few	.	TRBV3-1	TGTGCCAGCAGCCAGAACCCGATGGGGGAAGATACGCAGTATTTT	CASSQNPMGEDTQYF
TRBJ2-7	.	.	TRBV20-1	TGCAGTGCTAGAGGGACTACCTCCGAGCAGTACTTC	CSARGTTSEQYF
TRBJ2-7	.	TRBD1	TRBV19	TGTGCCAGTAGACCTCCGGGACAGGGGTCCGAGCAGTACTTC	CASRPPGQGSEQYF
TRBJ2-5	.	.	TRBV20-1	TGCAGTGCTAGAACTGGGACGCGAGAGACCCAGTACTTC	CSARTGTRETQYF
TRBJ1-5	few	TRBD1	TRBV7-9	TGTGCCAGCAGCCGTTCCGAACAGGGGACAAATCAGCCCCAGCATTTT	CASSRSEQGTNQPQHF
TRBJ2-1	.	.	TRBV5-1	TGCGCCAGCAGCAGCGGACAGTCTAATGAGCAGTTCTTC	CASSSGQSNEQFF
TRBJ2-1	few	TRBD2	TRBV2	TGTGCCAGCAGTTTTTTAACTAGCGGTTCACCCCTCTCCTACAATGAGCAGTTCTTC	CASSFLTSGSPLSYNEQFF
TRBJ2-7	few	TRBD2	TRBV5-1	TGCGCCAGCAGCTGGGGGGGAGATACCTACGAGCAGTACTTC	CASSWGGDTYEQYF
TRBJ1-6	many	.	TRBV12-3/TRBV12-4	TGTGCCAGCAGCCCCAGCGGGTCGTTCCGTAATTCACCCCTCCACTTT	CASSPSGSFRNSPLHF
TRBJ2-1	.	TRBD1	TRBV6-2/TRBV6-3	TGTGCCAGCAATCGACAGGGGGAGTTTACTCTGTTCTTC	CASNRQGEFTLFF
TRBJ2-5	.	.	TRBV5-1	TGCGCCAGCAGCTGGAGAATTGGGGAGACCCAGTACTTC	CASSWRIGETQYF
TRBJ2-5	many	.	TRBV7-2	TGTGCCAGCAGCCGAAAGGGCGTCCAAGAGACCCAGTACTTC	CASSRKGVQETQYF
TRBJ2-1	few	TRBD2	TRBV24-1	TGTGCCACCAGTGAGGCGGGACTAGCGGGCTCAGGGGATGAGCAGTTCTTC	CATSEAGLAGSGDEQFF
TRBJ2-3	.	.	TRBV7-2	TGTGCCAGCAGCTTAGATTGGACTTCCATGCAGTATTTT	CASSLDWTSMQYF
TRBJ2-7	few	.	TRBV5-1	TGCGCCAGCAGCTTGTCCCGGGCTGGCGAGCAGTACTTC	CASSLSRAGEQYF
TRBJ1-5	few	.	TRBV18	TGTGCCAGCTCACCCTCCTTGGATCAGCCCCAGCATTTT	CASSPSLDQPQHF
TRBJ2-2	.	.	TRBV5-4	TGTGCCAGCAAAATCCCAGGGAAGAACGGGGAGCTGTTTTTT	CASKIPGKNGELFF
TRBJ1-1	few	TRBD1	TRBV29-1	TGCAGCGTTCGACCAGGGGGCGGCACTGAAGCTTTCTTT	CSVRPGGGTEAFF
TRBJ2-5	many	.	TRBV7-6	TGTGCCAGCAGCTTAGCGCAGGGAACGCAAGAGACCCAGTACTTC	CASSLAQGTQETQYF
TRBJ2-6	.	.	TRBV18	TGTGCCAGCTCACCGACAGATGGGGCCAACGTCCTGACTTTC	CASSPTDGANVLTF
TRBJ1-5	many	.	TRBV28	TGTGCCAGCGGGACGGGTCATAGCAATCAGCCCCAGCATTTT	CASGTGHSNQPQHF
TRBJ1-1	.	.	TRBV19	TGTGCCAGTAGTCTCAGGGACACTGAAGCTTTCTTT	CASSLRDTEAFF
TRBJ1-1	few	.	TRBV20-1	TGCAGTGTCTGGGTGGGGCGTGAAGCTTTCTTT	CSVWVGREAFF
TRBJ2-7	few	.	TRBV18	TGTGCCAGCTCACCACCGGGCGTTAACGAGCAGTACTTC	CASSPPGVNEQYF
TRBJ1-5	.	.	TRBV18	TGTGCCAGCTCACCATCAGGTTGGCCCCCCAATCAGCCCCAGCATTTT	CASSPSGWPPNQPQHF
TRBJ2-1	.	TRBD1	TRBV5-1	TGCGCCAGCAGCGGGAAAAGGGACAGGGGCCTACTTCAGTTCTCCTACAATGAGCAGTTCTTC	CASSGKRDRGLLQFSYNEQFF
TRBJ2-1	.	TRBD1	TRBV15	TGTGCCACCAGCAGAGTTCAGGACAGGGGGCTAAATGAGCAGTTCTTC	CATSRVQDRGLNEQFF
TRBJ1-6	few	.	TRBV12-3/TRBV12-4	TGTGCCAGCACCCGGGACAACTATAATTCACCCCTCCACTTT	CASTRDNYNSPLHF
TRBJ2-1	.	TRBD2	TRBV6-2/TRBV6-3	TGTGCCAGCAGTTCACTAGCGGGAATACGCAATGAGCAGTTCTTC	CASSSLAGIRNEQFF
TRBJ1-5	many	TRBD1	TRBV29-1	TGCAGCGTGGCCTCGACAGGGTTAGGCAATCAGCCCCAGCATTTT	CSVASTGLGNQPQHF
TRBJ2-5	.	TRBD2	TRBV10-3	TGTGCCATCAGTGAACTAGCGGGAATAGAGACCCAGTACTTC	CAISELAGIETQYF
TRBJ2-1	few	TRBD2	TRBV6-1	TGTGCCAGCACCCAGACTAGCGGGATACTCGGCGAGCAGTTCTTC	CASTQTSGILGEQFF
TRBJ2-7	many	.	TRBV7-2	TGTGCCAGCAGCTTAGACCGGGGGGAGCAGTACTTC	CASSLDRGEQYF
TRBJ1-5	many	.	TRBV24-1	TGTGCCACCAGTGATGGAGAGAAAAATCAGCCCCAGCATTTT	CATSDGEKNQPQHF
TRBJ1-5	.	TRBD1	TRBV5-5	TGTGCCAGCAGCTTGGGACAGGGGACCAACAATCAGCCCCAGCATTTT	CASSLGQGTNNQPQHF
TRBJ2-5	few	.	TRBV20-1	TGCAGTGCTCCGGGACTGGGAGAGACCCAGTACTTC	CSAPGLGETQYF
TRBJ1-1	.	.	TRBV6-1	TGTGCCAGCAGTGGTGAGGACAGCTGGACCACTGAAGCTTTCTTT	CASSGEDSWTTEAFF
TRBJ2-6	.	TRBD1	TRBV12-3/TRBV12-4	TGTGCCAGCAGGAGGGGGCCTGGGGCCAACGTCCTGACTTTC	CASRRGPGANVLTF
TRBJ2-1	.	.	TRBV6-5	TGTGCCAGCAGATCCTATGTCAATGAGCAGTTCTTC	CASRSYVNEQFF
TRBJ2-1	many	.	TRBV7-6	TGTGCCAGCAGCTTACGGGCGGGAACCTACAATGAGCAGTTCTTC	CASSLRAGTYNEQFF
TRBJ2-3	.	TRBD2	TRBV4-3	TGCGCCAGCAGCCAAGACCCCGGACTAGCGGGGGATACGCAGTATTTT	CASSQDPGLAGDTQYF